This TCR beta chain was observed in a study of blood T cell repertoires in COVID-19. The CDR3 contains 13 residues. Trimming took 7 bases from V and 6 from J; bases not matched to a gene: 5. Per the germline V gene, CDR1 is MNHNY and CDR2 is SVGAGI (reference sequence). Original processing methods: Reference gene primer amplification gave nucleated cell count estimates. TCRdb keeps only in-frame clones here, not all; method: immunoSEQ multiplex PCR. Clone size and the V and J calls come from that table; the DNA yielded D and trimming. The sample holds 250,000 or so clones, 86% seen once. The gene calls are TRBV6-6 and TRBJ2-2, with TRBD2 identical over 7 bases. The origin of this receptor is a man aged 25 to 40 with active or convalescent COVID-19. Sequencing used peripheral blood. The CDR3 DNA reads TGTGCCAGCAATTATGGGGGGGCCGGGGAGCTGTTTTTT. This translates into CASNYGGAGELFF.